This T cell receptor (beta chain) was sequenced during a study of shared clonotypes between healthy human individuals. This clone was counted a single time. Germline V lookup: CDR1 SNHLY, CDR2 FYNNEI. The CDR3 sequence is 13 residues long. V was cut by 8 bases and J by 7 bases, with 17 bases left in between. This table comes from immunoSEQ multiplex PCR, and its TCRdb copy is limited to in-frame clones, with some not included. The repertoire consists of approximately 400,000 clones, with about 96% occurring once and the leading ten covering 0.25% to 0.35%. The rearrangement links TRBV2 to TRBJ1-2; D is undetermined. The sequence was obtained from a man aged 25-40 years in good health. What was sequenced was memory CD8+ T cells sorted from blood. The subset: CD45RO+ cells pooled with CCR7-negative TemRA cells. The CDR3: CASLGMGSRGYTF. CDR3 sequence (DNA): TGTGCCAGCCTTGGGATGGGGTCGCGTGGCTACACCTTC.